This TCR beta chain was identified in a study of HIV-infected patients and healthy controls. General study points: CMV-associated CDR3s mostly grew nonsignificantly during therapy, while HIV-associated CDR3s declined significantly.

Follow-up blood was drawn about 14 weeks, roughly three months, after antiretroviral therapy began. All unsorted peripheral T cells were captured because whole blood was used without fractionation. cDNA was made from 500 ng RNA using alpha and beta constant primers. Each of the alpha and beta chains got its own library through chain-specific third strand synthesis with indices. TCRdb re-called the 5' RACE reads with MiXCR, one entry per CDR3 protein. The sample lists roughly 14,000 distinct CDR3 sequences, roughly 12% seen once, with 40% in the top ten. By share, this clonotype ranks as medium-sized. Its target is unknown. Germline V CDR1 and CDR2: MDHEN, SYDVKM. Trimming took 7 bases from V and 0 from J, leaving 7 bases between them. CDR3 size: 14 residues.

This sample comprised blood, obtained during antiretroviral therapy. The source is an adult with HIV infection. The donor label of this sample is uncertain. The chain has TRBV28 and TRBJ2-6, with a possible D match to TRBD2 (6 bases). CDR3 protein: CASKEGSGANVLTF. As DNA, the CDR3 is TGTGCCAGCAAGGAGGGCTCTGGGGCCAACGTCCTGACTTTC. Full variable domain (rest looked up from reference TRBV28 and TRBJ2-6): DVKVTQSSRYLVKRTGEKVFLECVQDMDHENMFWYRQDPGLGLRLIYFSYDVKMKEKGDIPEGYSVSREKKERFSLILESASTNQTSMYLCASKEGSGANVLTFGAGSRLTVL.